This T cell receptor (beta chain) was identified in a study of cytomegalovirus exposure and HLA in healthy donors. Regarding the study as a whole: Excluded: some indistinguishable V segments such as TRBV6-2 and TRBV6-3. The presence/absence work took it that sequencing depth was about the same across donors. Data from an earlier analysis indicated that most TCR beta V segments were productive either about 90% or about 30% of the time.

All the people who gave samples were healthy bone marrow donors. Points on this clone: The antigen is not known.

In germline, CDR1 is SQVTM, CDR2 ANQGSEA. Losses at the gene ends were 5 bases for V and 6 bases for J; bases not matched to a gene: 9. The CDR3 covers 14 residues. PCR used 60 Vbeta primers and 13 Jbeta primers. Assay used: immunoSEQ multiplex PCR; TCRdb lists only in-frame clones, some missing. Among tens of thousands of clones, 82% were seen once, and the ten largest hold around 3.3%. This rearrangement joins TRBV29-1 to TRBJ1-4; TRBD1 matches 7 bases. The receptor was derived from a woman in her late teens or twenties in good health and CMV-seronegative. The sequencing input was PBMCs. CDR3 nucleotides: TGCAGCGTTAGTCAGGGGGTTAGTGATGAAAAACTGTTTTTT. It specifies CSVSQGVSDEKLFF. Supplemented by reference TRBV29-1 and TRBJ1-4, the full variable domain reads SAVISQKPSRDICQRGTSLTIQCQVDSQVTMMFWYRQQPGQSLTLIATANQGSEATYESGFVIDKFPISRPNLTFSTLTVSNMSPEDSSIYLCSVSQGVSDEKLFFGSGTQLSVL.